The following is a TCR beta chain sequence with its context. The antigen is undetermined. The data derive from a study of graft-versus-host responses after intestinal transplantation. Data came from immunoSEQ multiplex PCR; TCRdb stores just in-frame clones and leaves some out. The sample has about 99,000 clones, roughly 93% seen once; the top ten hold 1% to 1.5%. The clonotype comes from a human donor who received an intestinal transplant. This specimen consisted of unstimulated CD8+ T cells sorted from spleen or lymph node cells, obtained before intestinal transplant.

The CDR3 loop is CASSQVGDRGLGYTF. CDR3 DNA sequence: TGCGCCAGCAGCCAAGTTGGGGACAGGGGGCTCGGCTACACCTTC. This chain links TRBV4-1 with TRBJ1-2; 12 positions match TRBD1. J lost 8 bases, V lost 1 base, and 5 bases had no gene match. The CDR3 length is 15 residues. Germline V lookup: CDR1 MGHRA, CDR2 YSYEKL.